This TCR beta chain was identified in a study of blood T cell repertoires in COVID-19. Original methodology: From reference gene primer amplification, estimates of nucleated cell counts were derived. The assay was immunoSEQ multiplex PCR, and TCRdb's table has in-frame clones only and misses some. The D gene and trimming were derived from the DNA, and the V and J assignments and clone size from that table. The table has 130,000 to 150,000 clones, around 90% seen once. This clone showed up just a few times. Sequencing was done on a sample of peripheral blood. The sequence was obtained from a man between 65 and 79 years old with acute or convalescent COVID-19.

CDR3 in amino acids: CASSLIGQKEKLFF. The CDR3 bases are TGCGCCAGCAGCTTGATAGGACAAAAGGAAAAACTGTTTTTT. V usage is TRBV5-1 and J usage is TRBJ1-4, with D possibly TRBD1 on 5 matching bases. V lost 1 base to trimming and J lost 8 bases, with 12 bases between them. Germline assignment: CDR1 SGHRS and CDR2 YFSETQ. This CDR3 has 14 residues.